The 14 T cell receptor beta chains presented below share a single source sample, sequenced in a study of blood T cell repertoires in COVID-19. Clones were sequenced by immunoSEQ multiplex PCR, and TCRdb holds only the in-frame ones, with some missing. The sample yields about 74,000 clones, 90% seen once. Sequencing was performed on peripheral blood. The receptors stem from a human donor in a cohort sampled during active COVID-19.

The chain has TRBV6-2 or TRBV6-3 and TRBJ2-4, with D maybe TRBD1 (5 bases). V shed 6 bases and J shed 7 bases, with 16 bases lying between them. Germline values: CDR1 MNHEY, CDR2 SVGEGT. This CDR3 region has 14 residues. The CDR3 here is CASSSGQPPNIQYF. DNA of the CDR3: TGTGCCAGCAGCTCAGGACAACCCCCTAACATTCAGTACTTC.

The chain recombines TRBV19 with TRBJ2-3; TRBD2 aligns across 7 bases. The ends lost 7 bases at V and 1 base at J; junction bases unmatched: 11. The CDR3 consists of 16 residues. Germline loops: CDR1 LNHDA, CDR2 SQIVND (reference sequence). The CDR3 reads CASTITGGPRTDTQYF. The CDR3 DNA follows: TGTGCCAGTACCATCACGGGGGGACCGCGCACAGATACGCAGTATTTT.

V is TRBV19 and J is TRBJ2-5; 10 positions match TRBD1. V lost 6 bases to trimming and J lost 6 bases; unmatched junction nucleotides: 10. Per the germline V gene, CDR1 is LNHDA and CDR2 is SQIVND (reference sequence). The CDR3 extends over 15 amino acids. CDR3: CASSVKTGGYQTQYF. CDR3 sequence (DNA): TGTGCCAGTAGCGTAAAGACAGGGGGCTACCAGACCCAGTACTTC. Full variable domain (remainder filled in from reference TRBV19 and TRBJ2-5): DGGITQSPKYLFRKEGQNVTLSCEQNLNHDAMYWYRQDPGQGLRLIYYSQIVNDFQKGDIAEGYSVSREKKESFPLTVTSAQKNPTAFYLCASSVKTGGYQTQYFGPGTRLLVL.

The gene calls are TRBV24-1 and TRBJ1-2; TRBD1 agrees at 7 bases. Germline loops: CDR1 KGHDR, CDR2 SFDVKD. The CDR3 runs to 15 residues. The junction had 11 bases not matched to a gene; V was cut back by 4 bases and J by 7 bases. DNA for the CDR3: TGTGCCACCAGTGACTCCGGGACAGACCTCAGTGGCTACACCTTC. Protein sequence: CATSDSGTDLSGYTF.

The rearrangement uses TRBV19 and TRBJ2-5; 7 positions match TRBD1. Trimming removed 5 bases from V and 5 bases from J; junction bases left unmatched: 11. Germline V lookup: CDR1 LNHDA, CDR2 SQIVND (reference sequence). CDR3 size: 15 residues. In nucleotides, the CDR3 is TGTGCCAGTAGTTCGAGACAGGGATTATTTGAGACCCAGTACTTC. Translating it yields CASSSRQGLFETQYF.

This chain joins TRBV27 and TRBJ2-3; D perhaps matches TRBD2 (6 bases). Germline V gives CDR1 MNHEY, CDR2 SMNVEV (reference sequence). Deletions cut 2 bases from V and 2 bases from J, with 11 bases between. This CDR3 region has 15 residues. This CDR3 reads CASSLGLANTDTQYF. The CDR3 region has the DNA TGTGCCAGCAGTTTAGGCCTAGCGAACACAGATACGCAGTATTTT.

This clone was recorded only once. CDR3 sequence: CASSVDRGQYEQYF. The CDR3 DNA is TGTGCCAGCAGTGTGGACAGGGGGCAATACGAGCAGTACTTC. The J gene is TRBJ2-7, the V gene TRBV2; 11 bases match TRBD1. V shed 4 bases and J 4 bases; nucleotides not matched to a gene: 3. CDR3 size: 14 residues. CDR1 is SNHLY and CDR2 is FYNNEI in the germline V gene.

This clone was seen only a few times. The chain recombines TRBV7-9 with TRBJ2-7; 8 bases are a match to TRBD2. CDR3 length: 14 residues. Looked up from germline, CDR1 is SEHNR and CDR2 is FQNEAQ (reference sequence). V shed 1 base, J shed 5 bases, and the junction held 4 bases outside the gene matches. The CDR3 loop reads CASSLGTSFDEQYF. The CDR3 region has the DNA TGTGCCAGCAGCTTAGGGACTAGCTTCGACGAGCAGTACTTC.

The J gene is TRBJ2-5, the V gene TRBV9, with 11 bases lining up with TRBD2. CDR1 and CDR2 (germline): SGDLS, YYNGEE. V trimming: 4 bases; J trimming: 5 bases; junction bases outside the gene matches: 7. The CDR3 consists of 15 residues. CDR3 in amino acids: CASSTQIAGGETQYF. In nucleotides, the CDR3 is TGTGCCAGCAGCACCCAAATAGCGGGAGGGGAGACCCAGTACTTC. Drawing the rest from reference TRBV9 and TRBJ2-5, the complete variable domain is DSGVTQTPKHLITATGQRVTLRCSPRSGDLSVYWYQQSLDQGLQFLIQYYNGEERAKGNILERFSAQQFPDLHSELNLSSLELGDSALYFCASSTQIAGGETQYFGPGTRLLVL.

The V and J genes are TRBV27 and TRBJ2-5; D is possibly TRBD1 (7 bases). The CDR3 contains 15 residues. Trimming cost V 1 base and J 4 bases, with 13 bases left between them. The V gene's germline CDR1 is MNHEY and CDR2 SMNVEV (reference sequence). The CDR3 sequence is CASSLWGRGVETQYF. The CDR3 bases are TGTGCCAGCAGTTTATGGGGCAGGGGGGTAGAGACCCAGTACTTC.

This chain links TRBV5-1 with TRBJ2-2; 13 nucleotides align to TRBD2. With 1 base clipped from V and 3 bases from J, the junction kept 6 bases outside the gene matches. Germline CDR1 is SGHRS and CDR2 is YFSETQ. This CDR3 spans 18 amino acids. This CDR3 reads CASSLTSGRAIDTGELFF. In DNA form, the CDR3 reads TGCGCCAGCAGCTTGACTAGCGGGAGGGCCATCGACACCGGGGAGCTGTTTTTT.

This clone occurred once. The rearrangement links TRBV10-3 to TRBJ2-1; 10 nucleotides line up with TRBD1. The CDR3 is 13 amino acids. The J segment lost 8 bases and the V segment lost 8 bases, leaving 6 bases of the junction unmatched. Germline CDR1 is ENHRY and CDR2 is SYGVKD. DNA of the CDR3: TGTGCCATCCCGGGACAGGGGTTTCATGAGCAGTTCTTC. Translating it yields CAIPGQGFHEQFF.

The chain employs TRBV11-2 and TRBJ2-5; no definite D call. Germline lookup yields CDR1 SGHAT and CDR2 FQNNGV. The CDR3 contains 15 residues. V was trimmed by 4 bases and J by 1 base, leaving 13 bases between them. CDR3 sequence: CASSYDIRSQETQYF. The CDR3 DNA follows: TGTGCCAGCAGCTACGACATTAGGTCCCAAGAGACCCAGTACTTC.

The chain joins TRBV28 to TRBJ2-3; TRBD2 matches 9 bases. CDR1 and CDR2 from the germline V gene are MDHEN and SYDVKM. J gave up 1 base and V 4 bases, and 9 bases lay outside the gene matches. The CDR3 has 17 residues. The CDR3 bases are TGTGCCAGCAGTTATCCGGGACTAGCCATTCGCACAGATACGCAGTATTTT. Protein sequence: CASSYPGLAIRTDTQYF.